The 2 T cell receptor beta chains listed next were all sequenced from one sample in a study of shared clonotypes between healthy human individuals. Profiled with immunoSEQ multiplex PCR; TCRdb holds only in-frame clones, not every one. Found here are roughly 2.1 million clones, about 92% of them singletons; the top ten hold more than 1.5%. Selected positively for CCR7 and CD45RO-negative, naive CD8 cells excluded terminally differentiated effector memory CD45RA+ cells. Input material: naive CD8+ T cells from PBMCs. The receptors were sampled from a man younger than 35 in good health. Some clones in this sample may be carry-over from other donors' samples.

The J gene is TRBJ2-7, the V gene TRBV6-5; tentative D call: TRBD2 (6 bases). Looked up from germline, CDR1 is MNHEY and CDR2 is SVGAGI. This CDR3 comprises 14 residues. V shed 6 bases and J shed 3 bases, with 15 bases lying between them. The CDR3, as DNA: TGTGCCAGCAGCCAATCGACTAGACGCTACGAGCAGTACTTC. This encodes CASSQSTRRYEQYF.

This rearrangement joins TRBV5-1 to TRBJ2-3, with a tentative D call TRBD1 (5 bases). Germline V gene lookup returns CDR1 SGHRS and CDR2 YFSETQ. The CDR3 length is 15 residues. The V end was cut by 4 bases, the J end by 6 bases, with 18 bases between. CDR3 residues: CASSQGVFNPDTQYF. In DNA form, the CDR3 reads TGCGCCAGCAGCCAGGGCGTATTTAATCCGGATACGCAGTATTTT.